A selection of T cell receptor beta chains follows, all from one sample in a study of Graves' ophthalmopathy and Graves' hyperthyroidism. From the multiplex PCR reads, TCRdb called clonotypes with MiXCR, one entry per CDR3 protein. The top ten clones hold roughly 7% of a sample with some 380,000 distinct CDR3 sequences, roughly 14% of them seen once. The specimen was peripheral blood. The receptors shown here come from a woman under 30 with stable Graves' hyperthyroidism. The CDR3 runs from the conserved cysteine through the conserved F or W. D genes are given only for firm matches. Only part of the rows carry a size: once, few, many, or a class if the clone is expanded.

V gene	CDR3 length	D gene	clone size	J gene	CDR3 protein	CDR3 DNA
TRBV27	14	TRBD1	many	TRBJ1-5	CASRRTGGNQPQHF	TGTGCCAGCAGGCGGACAGGGGGAAATCAGCCCCAGCATTTT
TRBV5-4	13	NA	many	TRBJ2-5	CASSFSLQETQYF	TGTGCCAGCAGCTTTTCGCTCCAAGAGACCCAGTACTTC
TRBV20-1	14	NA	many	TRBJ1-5	CSARTDNSNQPQHF	TGCAGTGCTAGAACGGATAATAGCAATCAGCCCCAGCATTTT
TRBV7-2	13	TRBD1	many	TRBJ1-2	CASSSGQGWGYTF	TGTGCCAGCAGCTCCGGACAGGGATGGGGCTACACCTTC
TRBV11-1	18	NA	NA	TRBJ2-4	CASSPRATGYKTRNIQYF	TGTGCCAGCAGCCCCCGTGCGACAGGCTATAAGACGCGAAACATTCAGTACTTC
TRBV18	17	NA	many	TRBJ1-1	CASSPIPAGPMNTEAFF	TGTGCCAGCTCACCAATCCCAGCGGGACCGATGAACACTGAAGCTTTCTTT
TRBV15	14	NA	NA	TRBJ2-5	CATSREGGQETQYF	TGTGCCACCAGCAGAGAGGGTGGGCAAGAGACCCAGTACTTC
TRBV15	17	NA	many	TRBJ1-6	CATSRDFPPGWDSPLHF	TGTGCCACCAGCAGAGATTTCCCTCCAGGGTGGGACTCACCCCTCCACTTT
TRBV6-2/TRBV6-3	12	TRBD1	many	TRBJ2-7	CASGQGAREQYF	TGTGCCAGTGGACAGGGGGCGCGGGAGCAGTACTTC
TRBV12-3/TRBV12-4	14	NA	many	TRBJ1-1	CASSFPQVNTEAFF	TGTGCCAGCAGTTTCCCACAAGTGAACACTGAAGCTTTCTTT
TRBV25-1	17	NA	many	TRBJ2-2	CASSPRGGAQNTGELFF	TGTGCCAGCAGTCCAAGAGGTGGTGCCCAAAACACCGGGGAGCTGTTTTTT
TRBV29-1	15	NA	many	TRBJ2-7	CSVVLTLEANYEQYF	TGCAGCGTTGTACTCACATTAGAGGCAAACTACGAGCAGTACTTC
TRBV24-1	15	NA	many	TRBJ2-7	CATSDPRDGAYEQYF	TGTGCCACCAGTGACCCCCGGGACGGCGCCTACGAGCAGTACTTC
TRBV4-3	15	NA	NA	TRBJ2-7	CASSLGSEASYEQYF	TGCGCCAGCAGCCTGGGTAGTGAAGCCTCCTACGAGCAGTACTTC
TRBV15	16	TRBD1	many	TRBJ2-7	CATSRDTGQATYEQYF	TGTGCCACCAGCAGAGATACGGGACAGGCTACCTACGAGCAGTACTTC
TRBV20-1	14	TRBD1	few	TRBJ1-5	CSAINRGEKPPQHF	TGCAGTGCCATAAACAGGGGTGAGAAGCCGCCCCAGCATTTT
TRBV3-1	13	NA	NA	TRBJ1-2	CASSQRGNYGYTF	TGTGCCAGCAGCCAACGGGGCAACTATGGCTACACCTTC
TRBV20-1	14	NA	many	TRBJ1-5	CSASGRYSNQPQHF	TGCAGTGCTAGTGGCCGCTATAGCAATCAGCCCCAGCATTTT